The sequence of this T cell receptor beta chain was determined in a study of identical twins (dated by TCRdb to about 2016). For context, the study as a whole: TCR alpha and beta repertoires from monozygotic twins, unrelated adults of various ages and cord blood were deep-sequenced to test whether fetal clonotypes persist. To rule out contamination, the twin experiments were replicated at different times with different library preparation protocols. What the study reported, not specific to this receptor: Excess twin sharing in beta out-of-frame sequences was weaker because fewer shared sequences lowered the signal-to-noise ratio. Out-of-frame TCR alpha sharing in monozygotic twins was systematically underestimated by recombination models, whereas sharing between unrelated individuals was in agreement with the recombination models. Invariant T cells such as MAIT and iNKT could partly confound zero-insertion analyses, though diverse VJ usage argued against this for most clonotypes. Because the same donors could not be followed over many years, the conclusions depended on cross-sectional statistical analysis. Abundant cord blood beta clonotypes had fewer insertions, young adult naive repertoires showed a similar but weaker trend, and memory repertoires showed no such trend. Compared with coincidental sharing between unrelated individuals, out-of-frame TCR alpha sequences shared between twins showed an excess of sequences with low generation probability.

Libraries were constructed by 5' RACE. Sequencing used an Illumina HiSeq 2000. A universal primer binding site was added through template switching, and the final cDNA carried a unique molecular identifier so that TCR cDNA molecules could be counted accurately. Specific primers in the conserved constant-segment region were used to synthesize first-strand cDNA for TCR alpha and beta chains. To control for contamination, each cDNA library was double barcoded with a SMART-Mk sample barcode plus Illumina barcodes. Two successive PCR steps introduced TruSeq adapter sequences along with Illumina sample barcodes. The Illumina HiSeq platform was used with custom primers to sequence TCR alpha and beta cDNA libraries. As for how the authors treated the data: Unique molecular identifiers were extracted from raw reads with MiGEC, and CDR3 positions were determined with MiXCR. For each individual, recombination models were inferred using an EM algorithm with the repgenHMM and IGoR tools. The analysis of shared clonotypes was done with the tcR package in R, with sharing normalized by the product of cloneset sizes. To study raw recombination free of thymic and clonal selection effects, out-of-frame nonproductive sequences were analyzed. TCRdb applied fastp at Q25 and MiXCR to the public reads, then kept only in-frame beta chains. CDR3 protein duplicates are merged, each entry listing the most common genes and DNA. The V and J calls and clone size are TCRdb's, not the authors'. The sample data list 1.5 million to 2 million distinct CDR3 sequences, and 25% to 35% of these were observed just once. The ten largest clonotypes hold 0.25% to 0.3% of the sample.

Every donor in the study was a healthy Caucasian. Counted from cysteine to phenylalanine, this CDR3 has 14 amino acids. Of all the DNA, just the CDR3 is kept, 42 bases in frame from base 1. V has 6 bases trimmed and J has 4 bases trimmed; junction bases matching no gene number 7. Based on the germline V gene (reference sequence), the CDR1 and CDR2 sequences are PRHDT and FYEKMQ. This clonotype was seen a handful of times. Its antigen is unknown. Per-base qualities were not stored, and no clone one base away is much larger. Sequenced material: cord blood. The sequence joins TRBV13 to TRBJ2-3; the junction holds 7 bases that match TRBD2. This TCR was recovered from a newborn girl in good health. CDR3 sequence: CASRSYGGADTQYF. The DNA sequence reads TGTGCCAGCAGATCCTATGGGGGGGCAGATACGCAGTATTTT.